This is a list of T cell receptor beta chains from one sample in a study of T-cell reconstitution after alpha-beta-depleted transplantation in children. TCRdb re-analysed the PCR reads in MiXCR, keeping a single row per CDR3 protein. This table holds some 250,000 distinct CDR3 sequences, around 11% found once. The source was PBMCs from the stem cell graft donor, collected from the stem cell graft. The receptors were sampled from a human donor who donated a stem cell graft to a child with acute lymphoblastic leukemia. Both conserved end residues are part of each CDR3. A D gene is named only where the DNA matches it firmly. For some rows the clone size is stated as once, few or many, or as a class when expanded; others skip it.

>.|TRBV4-2|.|TRBJ1-2
TGTGCCAGCAGCCAAGAGGGCCGGCACTATGGCTACACCTTC
CASSQEGRHYGYTF
>.|TRBV6-5|many|TRBJ2-2
TGTGCCAGCAGTTACTTCGGGGAGCTGTTTTTT
CASSYFGELFF
>TRBD1|TRBV12-3/TRBV12-4|.|TRBJ1-5
TGTGCCAGCAGACCGATCGACAGGGGGGTGATTAGGAATCAGCCCCAGCATTTT
CASRPIDRGVIRNQPQHF
>TRBD2|TRBV19|many|TRBJ2-6
TGTGCCAGTAGTCGGTTACTAGCGGGGGGGCCCTCTGGGGCCAACGTCCTGACTTTC
CASSRLLAGGPSGANVLTF
>TRBD1|TRBV7-9|many|TRBJ2-7
TGTGCCAGCAGTCAGGGGGCAGGGAGCATCCACGAGCAGTACTTC
CASSQGAGSIHEQYF
>.|TRBV6-1|many|TRBJ2-7
TGTGCCAGCAGTGAAGAGAGACAGCACTACGAGCAGTACTTC
CASSEERQHYEQYF
>TRBD1|TRBV11-2|many|TRBJ1-2
TGTGCCAGCAGCTTAGAGGGACAGGGGGCGCCAGGCTATGGCTACACCTTC
CASSLEGQGAPGYGYTF
>.|TRBV20-1|.|TRBJ2-7
TGCAGTGGCGGGGACTCCTACGAGCAGTACTTC
CSGGDSYEQYF
>.|TRBV6-2/TRBV6-3|many|TRBJ1-5
TGTGCCAGCATGGGGGACGGAGATAGCAATCAGCCCCAGCATTTT
CASMGDGDSNQPQHF
>.|TRBV28|.|TRBJ2-1
TGTGCCAGCAGTTTAACCGGGGCAATCTACAATGAGCAGTTCTTC
CASSLTGAIYNEQFF
>.|TRBV15|many|TRBJ2-5
TGTGCCACCAGCAGAGAGGACAGCCAAGAGACCCAGTACTTC
CATSREDSQETQYF
>.|TRBV6-1|many|TRBJ1-5
TGTGCCAGCAGACGATTACAGGGCGATCAGCCCCAGCATTTT
CASRRLQGDQPQHF
>.|TRBV6-2/TRBV6-3|few|TRBJ1-2
TGTGCCAGCAGCCGCACCGACAGGAGCTATGGCTACACCTTC
CASSRTDRSYGYTF
>TRBD1|TRBV5-4|.|TRBJ2-2
TGTGCCAGCAGCTTTCCTCTGGCAGGGGGCGCGAACGGGGAGCTGTTTTTT
CASSFPLAGGANGELFF
>.|TRBV6-1|.|TRBJ1-1
TGTGCTACATGGACGGGGGGAATGAACACTGAAGCTTTCTTT
CATWTGGMNTEAFF
>TRBD2|TRBV5-6|many|TRBJ2-7
TGTGCCAGCAGCACGGGACTAGCTTACTTC
CASSTGLAYF
>.|TRBV29-1|.|TRBJ2-7
TGCAGCGTTTATTCACTCGGCGAGCAGTACTTC
CSVYSLGEQYF
>TRBD1|TRBV6-1|many|TRBJ2-7
TGTGCCAGCACCGCATCGGCAGGGGGCGGAACCTACGAGCAGTACTTC
CASTASAGGGTYEQYF
>.|TRBV28|many|TRBJ2-1
TGTGCCAGCATATCAGGGTACTCCTACAATGAGCAGTTCTTC
CASISGYSYNEQFF
>.|TRBV6-5|many|TRBJ2-7
TGTGCCAGCAGTTACGGGGCAAGCTACGAGCAGTACTTC
CASSYGASYEQYF
>.|TRBV19|many|TRBJ1-5
TGTGCCAGTAGCCCCGCCGACCGGGGGGATGGGGCCCAGCATTTT
CASSPADRGDGAQHF
>.|TRBV28|few|TRBJ2-6
TGTGCCAGCAGTCCTCGGGACTTGGGCGCTGGGGCCAACGTCCTGACTTTC
CASSPRDLGAGANVLTF
>.|TRBV27|many|TRBJ2-1
TGTGCCAGCAGTTTATCCCTCCCAACAGAGCAGTTCTTC
CASSLSLPTEQFF
>.|TRBV5-1|many|TRBJ2-6
TGCGCCAGCAGCTTAGGGGCCCTTGGGGCCAACGTCCTGACTTTC
CASSLGALGANVLTF
>TRBD1|TRBV20-1|many|TRBJ1-6
TGCAGTGCTAGAGATATCAAACAGGGGGCTTTCCCCCTCCACTTT
CSARDIKQGAFPLHF
>TRBD1|TRBV6-2/TRBV6-3|many|TRBJ2-5
TGTGCCGGCACATCGGACAGGCGAGAGACCCAGTACTTC
CAGTSDRRETQYF
>.|TRBV5-5|many|TRBJ2-5
TGTGCCAGCAGCCCCTCCCAGCGGAGCGAGACCCAGTACTTC
CASSPSQRSETQYF
>.|TRBV7-2|many|TRBJ2-7
TGTGCCAGCAGCGTGGACTTTTTACCCTACGAGCAGTACTTC
CASSVDFLPYEQYF
>TRBD2|TRBV6-5|many|TRBJ2-4
TGTGCCAGCAGTTACTCGTGGCGGGGGGGCCTGGGGACAATTCAGTACTTC
CASSYSWRGGLGTIQYF
>.|TRBV7-9|.|TRBJ1-5
TGTGCCAGCAGTTCGGTGGCAGGGGTAGGCCCCCAGCATTTT
CASSSVAGVGPQHF
>.|TRBV11-2|many|TRBJ2-7
TGTGCCAGCGAACTGGACCTTACCTACGAGCAGTACTTC
CASELDLTYEQYF
>.|TRBV28|many|TRBJ1-1
TGTGCCAGCAGCTCTTGGACGGATGAAGCTTTCTTT
CASSSWTDEAFF
>.|TRBV15|many|TRBJ2-2
TGTGCCACCAGCAGAGATCGTGGAAACACCGGGGAGCTGTTTTTT
CATSRDRGNTGELFF
>.|TRBV19|.|TRBJ1-1
TGTGCCAGTAGTATGCGCGGAGGCTTGAACACTGAAGCTTTCTTT
CASSMRGGLNTEAFF
>.|TRBV6-1|many|TRBJ2-3
TGTGCCAGCAGTGAGGGCGTAGGCACAGATGCGCAGTATTTT
CASSEGVGTDAQYF
>.|TRBV7-9|many|TRBJ2-7
TGTGCCAGCAGCTTGGGACACCATACCTACGAGCAGTACTTC
CASSLGHHTYEQYF
>.|TRBV6-5|.|TRBJ1-1
TGTGCCAGCAGTTATCAGGGGATCCTCGGAACTGAAGCTTTCTTT
CASSYQGILGTEAFF
>.|TRBV19|.|TRBJ2-3
TGTGCCAGTAGTATTAACGGTCGGGATACGCAGTATTTT
CASSINGRDTQYF
>.|TRBV20-1|many|TRBJ1-1
TGCAGTGCTAGAGAGGACCCCTTTCGTGATGAAGCTTTCTTT
CSAREDPFRDEAFF
>.|TRBV7-9|many|TRBJ2-3
TGTGCCAGCAGCGAAACAGGGCGTAGCACAGATACGCAGTATTTT
CASSETGRSTDTQYF
>.|TRBV20-1|many|TRBJ1-5
TGCAGTGCTAGAGATTTCAGTTCCAATCAGCCCCAGCATTTT
CSARDFSSNQPQHF
>.|TRBV6-1|many|TRBJ2-3
TGTGCCAGCAGTGGCAGCTACGCCAGCACAGATACGCAGTATTTT
CASSGSYASTDTQYF
>TRBD1|TRBV7-9|many|TRBJ1-3
TGTGCCAGCAGCTCAGTTCGGACAGGGTTAATCACCATATATTTT
CASSSVRTGLITIYF
>TRBD1|TRBV10-3|many|TRBJ1-5
TGTGCCATCAGCAAAGGACAGGGAGTGGTGAGCAATCAGCCCCAGCATTTT
CAISKGQGVVSNQPQHF
>TRBD2|TRBV7-2|many|TRBJ2-7
TGTGCCAGCAGCTCCTTCCGGGAGGGCGAGCAGTACTTC
CASSSFREGEQYF
>.|TRBV24-1|many|TRBJ2-1
TGTGCCAATTACTGGGCGACTACGTACAATGAGCAGTTCTTC
CANYWATTYNEQFF
>TRBD1|TRBV20-1|many|TRBJ1-5
TGCAGTGCTAGACGTCAGGGGGCCCATCAGCCCCAGCATTTT
CSARRQGAHQPQHF
>.|TRBV5-1|many|TRBJ2-1
TGCGCCAGCAACCCGAAGAGAGCCCTTGTGGGAGAGCAGTTCTTC
CASNPKRALVGEQFF
>.|TRBV5-1|many|TRBJ1-4
TGCGCCAGCAGCTTCACAGCAACTAATGAAAAACTGTTTTTT
CASSFTATNEKLFF
>TRBD1|TRBV6-1|many|TRBJ2-3
TGTGCCAGCAGTGAAGCAACAGGGGGTGCAGATACGCAGTATTTT
CASSEATGGADTQYF
>.|TRBV5-1|few|TRBJ2-2
TGCGCCAGCAGCTCAAGAGGGGCGCACGGGGAGCTGTTTTTT
CASSSRGAHGELFF
>.|TRBV6-1|many|TRBJ1-2
TGTGCCAGCAGGCGGACAGCTAAAGACTATGGCTACACCTTC
CASRRTAKDYGYTF
>.|TRBV27|many|TRBJ1-5
TGTGCCAGCAAATGGAGCGGGGCCCCATATCAGCCCCAGCATTTT
CASKWSGAPYQPQHF
>TRBD2|TRBV10-3|many|TRBJ2-4
TGTGCCATCAGTGGGGGGGGACTAGCCAAAAACATTCAGTACTTC
CAISGGGLAKNIQYF
>.|TRBV15|many|TRBJ2-5
TGTGCCACCAGCGCCAAAGAGACCCAGTACTTC
CATSAKETQYF
>TRBD2|TRBV15|.|TRBJ2-1
TGTGCCACCAGCTCGGGAGGGCAGCAGTTCTTC
CATSSGGQQFF